A single sample is the source of the 22 T cell receptor beta chains below, sequenced in a study of blood T cell repertoires in COVID-19. Profiling relied on immunoSEQ multiplex PCR, and the TCRdb table lists in-frame clones only, not all of them. The sample has about 140,000 clones, roughly four fifths seen once; the top ten hold about 3.4%. The sequencing sample was made of PBMCs or T cells enriched from blood (not recorded which). All receptors derive from a woman in her forties or fifties with acute COVID-19.

This clone came up a few times. The V call is TRBV5-1, the J call TRBJ2-4; no definite D call. The CDR3 consists of 15 residues. V lost 1 base and J lost 2, with 10 bases in between. Germline V CDR1 and CDR2: SGHRS, YFSETQ. CDR3 amino acids: CASSLSWRTKNIQYF. DNA of the CDR3: TGCGCCAGCAGCTTGTCGTGGCGGACCAAAAACATTCAGTACTTC.

The chain recombines TRBV7-2 with TRBJ2-6; the match to TRBD1 covers 9 bases. This CDR3 is 17 amino acids long. The junction had 7 bases not matched to a gene; V was cut back by 4 bases and J by 3 bases. Germline V gives CDR1 SGHTA, CDR2 FQGNSA. The CDR3 region is CASSSEGQGSGANVLTF. The CDR3 DNA reads as TGTGCCAGCAGCTCTGAGGGACAGGGTAGTGGGGCCAACGTCCTGACTTTC.

This clone has only a few counts. The chain joins TRBV5-1 to TRBJ2-3; possibly TRBD2 for D (6 bases). V lost 4 bases, J lost 3 bases, and 12 bases lay in between. CDR1 and CDR2 (germline): SGHRS, YFSETQ. This CDR3 region has 14 residues. This chain's CDR3 is CASSRWEDTDTQYF. CDR3 nucleotide sequence: TGCGCCAGCAGCCGGTGGGAGGATACAGATACGCAGTATTTT.

J is TRBJ1-4 and V is TRBV18, with D possibly TRBD1 on 6 matching bases. V was pared by 6 bases and J by 7 bases, with 12 bases between. The germline V gene has CDR1 KGHSH and CDR2 LQKENI. This CDR3 comprises 13 residues. This CDR3 reads CASSSGTSEKLFF. CDR3 coding DNA: TGTGCCAGCTCTTCCGGGACAAGTGAAAAACTGTTTTTT.

The chain links TRBV28 to TRBJ2-3; a possible D gene is TRBD2 (7 bases). Germline CDR1 reads MDHEN; CDR2 reads SYDVKM. CDR3 length: 15 residues. Trimming cost V 7 bases and J 3 bases, with 17 bases left between them. The CDR3 nucleotides read TGTGCCAGCAAGGGGGGCGGGAGTGGTACAGATACGCAGTATTTT. Protein sequence: CASKGGGSGTDTQYF.

CDR3 region: CASSLGQVNNEQFF. DNA of the CDR3: TGCGCCAGCAGCTTGGGACAGGTAAACAATGAGCAGTTCTTC. The V gene is TRBV5-1, the J gene TRBJ2-1; a weak D match, TRBD1 (6 bases). The germline V gene has CDR1 SGHRS and CDR2 YFSETQ. The CDR3 covers 14 residues. V lost 0 bases and J lost 5, with 9 bases in between.

The gene calls are TRBV10-3 and TRBJ1-2; 7 bases line up with TRBD1. CDR3 size: 14 residues. Looked up from germline, CDR1 is ENHRY and CDR2 is SYGVKD. The ends lost 2 bases at V and 4 bases at J; junction bases unmatched: 4. The CDR3 loop reads CAISEQQGSYGYTF. As DNA, the CDR3 is TGTGCCATCAGTGAGCAACAGGGGAGCTATGGCTACACCTTC.

This clone was seen ten or more times. The chain uses TRBV4-1 and TRBJ1-1; no reliable D call. The CDR3 is 15 amino acids. The V and J ends lost 1 base and 7 bases respectively, with 16 bases between them. Germline CDR1 and CDR2: MGHRA and YSYEKL. The CDR3 region is CASSQVAESRGEAFF. CDR3 sequence (DNA): TGCGCCAGCAGCCAAGTCGCTGAGTCGCGAGGTGAAGCTTTCTTT.

V is TRBV5-1 and J is TRBJ1-1, with 8 bases lining up with TRBD1. J gave up 7 bases and V 2 bases, and 10 bases lay outside the gene matches. This CDR3 region has 15 residues. CDR1 is SGHRS and CDR2 is YFSETQ in the germline V gene. CDR3 sequence reads: CASSFGNRGSGEAFF. CDR3 nucleotide sequence: TGCGCCAGCAGCTTTGGGAACAGGGGGAGCGGTGAAGCTTTCTTT.

Written as DNA, the CDR3 is TGTGCCAGCAGCCTCCCAGGGGGGGAGCAGTACTTC. Translation gives CASSLPGGEQYF. The genes are TRBV9 and TRBJ2-7, with D perhaps matching TRBD1 (7 bases). The CDR3 extends over 12 amino acids. With 4 bases removed from V and 7 bases from J, the gap between germline ends came to 12 bases. Germline-derived CDR1 and CDR2 are SGDLS and YYNGEE.

This sequence joins TRBV5-5 and TRBJ2-7; 9 bases agree with TRBD2. Looked up from germline, CDR1 is SGHKS and CDR2 is YYEKEE (reference sequence). The CDR3 loop spans 17 amino acids. V trimming: 4 bases; J trimming: 2 bases; junction bases outside the gene matches: 13. The CDR3 region has the DNA TGTGCCAGCAGCCATCCCCCCCGGGGCGGGAGGGCCTACGAGCAGTACTTC. Its translation: CASSHPPRGGRAYEQYF.

This clone has a handful of counts. CDR3 loop: CASSPYGGMNNEQFF. CDR3 in DNA: TGTGCCAGCTCACCATACGGGGGGATGAACAATGAGCAGTTCTTC. The gene calls are TRBV18 and TRBJ2-1, with TRBD2 matching 7 bases. CDR1 is KGHSH, CDR2 LQKENI, per germline. V was pared by 2 bases and J by 5 bases, with 6 bases of the junction left unmatched. This CDR3 spans 15 amino acids.

The chain recombines TRBV6-5 with TRBJ2-7; D might be TRBD1 (6 bases). CDR3 length equals 14 residues. The ends were cut back, 6 bases at V and 0 bases at J, with 12 bases in the middle. Germline CDR1 MNHEY, CDR2 SVGAGI. DNA of the CDR3: TGTGCCAGCAGGAGGACGGACAGCTCCTACGAGCAGTACTTC. This sequence encodes CASRRTDSSYEQYF.

This clone was picked up one time. The chain combines TRBV7-9 with TRBJ1-2, with TRBD1 identical over 7 bases. This CDR3 spans 14 amino acids. Trimming took 2 bases from V and 4 from J; bases not matched to a gene: 4. Germline assignment: CDR1 SEHNR and CDR2 FQNEAQ (reference sequence). The CDR3 reads CASSLTGATYGYTF. CDR3 sequence (DNA): TGTGCCAGCAGCTTAACAGGGGCCACCTATGGCTACACCTTC.

The chain carries TRBV24-1 and TRBJ2-3, with 8 bases identical to TRBD2. The length of the CDR3 is 15 residues. V trimming: 4 bases; J trimming: 5 bases; junction bases outside the gene matches: 7. From germline, CDR1 is KGHDR and CDR2 SFDVKD. This CDR3 reads CATSEPAGAGDTQYF. DNA of the CDR3: TGTGCCACCAGTGAACCAGCGGGAGCGGGAGATACGCAGTATTTT.

The rearrangement uses TRBV6-1 and TRBJ1-2, with a weak D call TRBD1 (5 bases). This CDR3 is 13 amino acids long. Deletions cut 1 base from V and 8 bases from J, with 11 bases between. Germline CDR1 is MNHNS and CDR2 is SASEGT. This CDR3 is CASSEGAGGGYTF. CDR3 DNA sequence: TGTGCCAGCAGTGAAGGGGCGGGGGGAGGCTACACCTTC.

The chain carries TRBV30 and TRBJ1-3; TRBD1 agrees at 7 bases. CDR3 length equals 16 residues. J was trimmed by 0 bases and V by 2 bases; bases with no gene match: 7. CDR1 is GTSNPN and CDR2 is SVGIG in the germline V gene (reference sequence). The DNA for the CDR3 is TGTGCCTGGAGTACCCCAGGGGGTGACTCTGGAAACACCATATATTTT. This gives the protein CAWSTPGGDSGNTIYF.

This chain joins TRBV7-9 and TRBJ2-3; TRBD2 might be the D (5 bases). The germline V gene has CDR1 SEHNR and CDR2 FQNEAQ (reference sequence). Trimming took 7 bases from V and 8 from J, leaving 22 bases between them. The CDR3 runs 15 residues. The CDR3 sequence: CASNTGGGWSSTQYF. CDR3 sequence (DNA): TGTGCCAGCAACACTGGTGGAGGTTGGTCAAGTACGCAGTATTTT. Combining the CDR3 with reference TRBV7-9 and TRBJ2-3 gives the whole variable domain DTGVSQNPRHKITKRGQNVTFRCDPISEHNRLYWYRQTLGQGPEFLTYFQNEAQLEKSRLLSDRFSAERPKGSFSTLEIQRTEQGDSAMYLCASNTGGGWSSTQYFGPGTRLTVL.

V is TRBV3-1 (or the pseudogene TRBV3-2) and J is TRBJ2-5; TRBD1 matches 9 bases. Germline CDR1 and CDR2: LGHDT and YNNKEL (reference sequence). CDR3 length: 15 residues. V dropped 3 bases and J dropped 4; count of bases not matched to a gene: 6. CDR3 nucleotides: TGTGCCAGCAGCCAGTTGACAGGGGGTAGAGAGACCCAGTACTTC. Translation gives CASSQLTGGRETQYF.

The rearrangement joins TRBV4-3 to TRBJ1-5; TRBD1 aligns across 7 bases. CDR3 length: 15 amino acids. Looked up from germline, CDR1 is LGHNA and CDR2 is YSLEER. V trimming: 3 bases; J trimming: 4 bases; junction bases outside the gene matches: 6. The CDR3 spells CASSQSDRANQPQHF. CDR3 bases: TGCGCCAGCAGCCAGTCCGACAGGGCTAATCAGCCCCAGCATTTT.

The rearrangement uses TRBV5-6 and TRBJ2-1, with a possible D match to TRBD2 (5 bases). V was cut by 4 bases and J by 3 bases, with 11 bases left in between. Germline V gives CDR1 SGHDT, CDR2 YYEEEE. The CDR3 has 14 residues. The CDR3 is CASSQTGNYNEQFF. CDR3 sequence (DNA): TGTGCCAGCAGCCAGACCGGGAACTACAATGAGCAGTTCTTC.

This clone was detected only once. The gene calls are TRBV11-2 and TRBJ2-7; TRBD2 matches 10 bases. This CDR3 region has 15 residues. J was trimmed by 1 base and V by 1 base; bases with no gene match: 1. Germline values: CDR1 SGHAT, CDR2 FQNNGV. CDR3 amino acids: CASSLGTSGSYEQYF. The CDR3 region has the DNA TGTGCCAGCAGCTTAGGGACTAGCGGATCCTACGAGCAGTACTTC.